This record looks at one TCR beta chain sequence and its context. This clone has a single count. What antigen it recognizes has not been identified. Base qualities are not recorded, but no much larger clone differs from it by a single base. Collaborating institutions collected whole blood in K2EDTA tubes following their own protocols. For TCRbeta analysis, collaborator samples were shipped as frozen whole blood, as isolated PBMCs, or as DNA extracted from either sample type. Including cysteine and phenylalanine, the CDR3 has 16 amino acids. CDR3 DNA only is kept here, 48 bases in frame from base 1. Germline trimming amounts to 4 bases on V and 6 bases on J, with 9 as the count of junction bases outside the gene matches. In the germline V gene (reference sequence), CDR1 corresponds to LNHDA and CDR2 to SQIVND. TCRbeta CDR3 regions were amplified from genomic DNA by means of the immunoSEQ Assay, a bias-controlled multiplex PCR. Per the authors' processing: The number of nucleated cells in each sample was estimated from the amplification of reference gene primers within the assay. Sequence reads were collapsed and filtered to measure the absolute abundance of every unique TCRbeta CDR3 rearrangement. For each sample, productive Simpson clonality was calculated by taking the square root of Simpson's diversity index across productive rearrangements. Not all clones reach the TCRdb copy of this immuneACCESS table, which keeps in-frame sequences only. Checked studies attribute under half of the gap to unresolved V genes and leave the rest unexplained. V and J calls and clone size are those listed in that table; D and trimming were worked out from the DNA. Here the sample has 80,000 or so clones; about four fifths occur a single time. Roughly 16% of the sample is taken by the ten largest.

This entry belongs to a study of blood T cell repertoires in COVID-19 (dated by TCRdb to about 2020). Study-level background: The collaborator samples originated in the United States, Italy and Spain and spanned the acute and convalescent phases of COVID-19. The material from the prospective study consisted of cDNA or gDNA derived from T cells, B-cell-depleted T cells, or PBMCs. Samples came from the ongoing ImmuneRACE study (first 160 participants) plus 1,254 subjects from 6 global collaborators. The repertoires were released in a freely available public database meant as a resource for research on the immune response to SARS-CoV-2. Nearly every sample came with metadata listing a de-identified subject ID, COVID-19 status, age in years and sex. The dataset comprised deeply sampled blood TCRbeta repertoires from subjects exposed to, actively infected with, or recovered from COVID-19. Where available, HLA class I and class II types were obtained from metadata supplied by the sample provider rather than from assay-based typing. Overall study results and their limits: Clinical and demographic metadata were provided uncurated, with the amount varying by source and participant.

The source is a woman older than 75 with acute or convalescent COVID-19. Sequencing used peripheral blood. In this chain, TRBV19 is recombined with TRBJ2-1; a stretch of 10 junction bases matches TRBD1. The DNA reads TGTGCCAGTAGTAGGGAGGGGACAGGGGCGAGCAATGAGCAGTTCTTC. The translation is CASSREGTGASNEQFF.